This TCR beta chain was identified during a study of CD8 T cell repertoires and HIV-1 epitope variants. General study points: A handful of clonotypes recognized Nef KF9, one HW9, none TAALDMSHF.

Method: immunoSEQ multiplex PCR; TCRdb's copy keeps in-frame clones and lacks some. The table lists around 5,000 clones, roughly 64% of them singletons. As regards this clone: What it recognizes is unknown.

The J segment lost 2 bases and the V segment lost 3 bases, leaving 5 bases of the junction unmatched. The CDR3 extends over 17 amino acids. Germline CDR1 reads MGHRA; CDR2 reads YSYEKL. The sequenced sample was cultured CD8+ T cells derived from PBMCs. This receptor was taken from a male donor with HIV. This chain joins TRBV4-1 and TRBJ1-3, with 12 bases fitting TRBD1. CDR3 loop: CASSQAGTGGTGNTIYF. CDR3 bases: TGCGCCAGCAGCCAGGCCGGGACAGGGGGCACTGGAAACACCATATATTTT.